A selection of T cell receptor beta chains follows, all from one sample in a study of monozygotic twins with inflammatory bowel disease. Reprocessing the 5' RACE reads, TCRdb reports a single entry for every CDR3 protein and omits DNA. The sample's table shows some 200,000 distinct CDR3 sequences. Material for sequencing was blood. The receptor set was obtained from a human donor with ulcerative colitis or Crohn's disease, or a healthy co-twin of an affected twin (not recorded which). The CDR3 runs from the conserved cysteine through the conserved F or W.

V gene	J gene	CDR3 protein
TRBV7-2	TRBJ2-2	CASSLQGFPANTGELFF
TRBV20-1	TRBJ1-1	CRSEGLQNTEAFF
TRBV5-1	TRBJ1-1	CASSPRPRGDGRMNTEAFF
TRBV27	TRBJ1-5	CASRSTASNQPQHF
TRBV27	TRBJ2-1	CASRSGTSGGGSYNEQFF
TRBV24-1	TRBJ2-7	CATSDSRAAPKYF
TRBV7-9	TRBJ2-2	CASSRSGLGAGTGELFF
TRBV2	TRBJ1-1	CASSVTLNTEAFF
TRBV20-1	TRBJ1-5	CSASGGYQPQHF
TRBV2	TRBJ2-7	CASSGQGTVSYEQYF
TRBV6-2/TRBV6-3	TRBJ2-7	CASSFNPLAGAYEQYF
TRBV19	TRBJ1-1	CASSYSLNTEAFF
TRBV5-1	TRBJ1-1	CASSSTGELNTEAFF
TRBV11-2	TRBJ2-3	CASSLYGGSSGSADTQYF
TRBV5-1	TRBJ2-2	CASSTTPGGVGTGELFF
TRBV6-2/TRBV6-3	TRBJ1-5	CASSKREGQPQHF
TRBV30	TRBJ1-1	CACRHRDRGWNTEAFF
TRBV18	TRBJ1-1	CASSPSEASNTEAFF